This TCR beta chain appears in the sequencing data of a study of cytomegalovirus exposure and HLA in healthy donors. On the study more broadly: A later analysis reported the same platform for the 120 or so validation repertoires and the 666 first-cohort repertoires. Study-level findings and limits: TCR beta chains numbering some 150 were designated cytomegalovirus-associated. In vitro testing confirmed a few CMV-associated chains as specific for CMV antigens.

A note on this clone: What it binds is unknown.

From germline, CDR1 is MDHEN and CDR2 SYDVKM. Trimming shortened V by 1 base and J by 8 bases, and 8 bases separated the two germline ends. The CDR3 spans 12 residues. Clones were sequenced by immunoSEQ multiplex PCR, and TCRdb holds only the in-frame ones, with some missing. The sample contains 75,000 to 90,000 clones, 90% to 95% of which appear only once. The V call is TRBV28, the J call TRBJ1-1, with D maybe TRBD1 (6 bases). Material: PBMCs. This TCR derives from a woman aged 18-29 years in good health and CMV-seronegative. The CDR3 spells CASSLSGTEAFF. The CDR3 DNA is TGTGCCAGCAGTTTATCTGGGACAGAAGCTTTCTTT.